A selection of T cell receptor beta chains follows, all from one sample in a study of blood T cell repertoires in COVID-19. The table came from immunoSEQ multiplex PCR; TCRdb's copy has only in-frame clones and leaves some out. Of 75,000 to 100,000 clones in the sample, about four fifths were seen once. The sample comprised peripheral blood. The receptors originated from a man between 65 and 85 years old with acute or convalescent COVID-19. Each CDR3 is given with its conserved first and last residue. D genes are given only for firm matches. Size is stated for part of the rows, as once, few or many counts, or as a class when the clone is expanded.

TGCGCCAGCAGCTTGCCTGACAGTGAAGCAGATACGCAGTATTTT,CASSLPDSEADTQYF,TRBJ2-3,TRBV5-1,-,few
TGTGCCAGCAGCTTAACGGGACTAGCGGTCTCCTACGAGCAGTACTTC,CASSLTGLAVSYEQYF,TRBJ2-7,TRBV7-2,TRBD2,once
TGTGCCACCAGTGACCCCTTCTATGGCTACACCTTC,CATSDPFYGYTF,TRBJ1-2,TRBV24-1,-,-
TGTGCCAGCTCACAAGGACAGGGGGGGAAAGAGACCCAGTACTTC,CASSQGQGGKETQYF,TRBJ2-5,TRBV18,TRBD1,-
TGTGCCACCAGTGATTTGGCGGGACTAGCGGCCAATGAGCAGTTCTTC,CATSDLAGLAANEQFF,TRBJ2-1,TRBV24-1,TRBD2,-
TGTGCCAGCAGGGCGGGCGGAAATGAGCAGTTCTTC,CASRAGGNEQFF,TRBJ2-1,TRBV2,-,-
TGTGCCAGTAGTATCCCGACAGGTCCCACAGATACGCAGTATTTT,CASSIPTGPTDTQYF,TRBJ2-3,TRBV19,-,-
TGTGCCAGCAGCGGTAGCGGAGTCGGGGAGACCCAGTACTTC,CASSGSGVGETQYF,TRBJ2-5,TRBV6-6,-,-
TGTGCCACCAGTGCTAGGTATCCGTATAACAATCAGCCCCAGCATTTT,CATSARYPYNNQPQHF,TRBJ1-5,TRBV24-1,-,-
TGTGCCAGAGGGAGCCGGGACACCTCCTACGAGCAGTACTTC,CARGSRDTSYEQYF,TRBJ2-7,TRBV5-8,-,few
TGTGCCAGCAGCTCATTTCTACAGGGGAAACAAGAGACCCAGTACTTC,CASSSFLQGKQETQYF,TRBJ2-5,TRBV5-4,TRBD1,-
TGTGCCAGTAGTATGAGGGAGGGCTACGAGCAGTACTTC,CASSMREGYEQYF,TRBJ2-7,TRBV19,TRBD2,-
TGTGCCAGCAGCAATTGGGGGCTAGCGGGGTCGGAGCAGTACTTC,CASSNWGLAGSEQYF,TRBJ2-7,TRBV4-2,TRBD2,many
TGTGCTAGTGGTTTACAGGGAGGGGAGCTGTTTTTT,CASGLQGGELFF,TRBJ2-2,TRBV12-5,-,-
TGCGCCAGCAGCCACGCGCACAGGGGAGGAGAGACCCAGTACTTC,CASSHAHRGGETQYF,TRBJ2-5,TRBV4-3,-,-
TGTGCCAGCAGCCCGACGGTCTTACGGGGGGATGAGCAGTTCTTC,CASSPTVLRGDEQFF,TRBJ2-1,TRBV7-2,TRBD2,-
TGCGCCAGCAGCCAAGACCAGGGGGTACCAAGGTACTCCGGGGAGCTGTTTTTT,CASSQDQGVPRYSGELFF,TRBJ2-2,TRBV4-3,TRBD1,few
TGTGCCAGCGGACCGACAGGGGGGCCAGAGACCCAGTACTTC,CASGPTGGPETQYF,TRBJ2-5,TRBV7-2,TRBD1,-
TGTGCCAGTGCTCTTGGGGGAGGGGGATACAATGAGCAGTTCTTC,CASALGGGGYNEQFF,TRBJ2-1,TRBV19,-,-
TGTGCCAGCAGCTTAAGGCCGGAGGGCACCATATATTTT,CASSLRPEGTIYF,TRBJ1-3,TRBV7-9,-,-
TGTGCCAGCAGTTTAGGACAGGGTTTGGCTGGAAACACCATATATTTT,CASSLGQGLAGNTIYF,TRBJ1-3,TRBV27,TRBD1,-
TGTGCCAGCAGTTCCCCTCTAGAGACCCAGTACTTC,CASSSPLETQYF,TRBJ2-5,TRBV12-3/TRBV12-4,-,-
TGTGCCAGCAGTGAAGCGGGCGGGTGGAACTACAATGAGCAGTTCTTC,CASSEAGGWNYNEQFF,TRBJ2-1,TRBV6-1,-,-
TGTGCCACCAGCAGGGCAGGGGGTCGGACCGGGGAGCTGTTTTTT,CATSRAGGRTGELFF,TRBJ2-2,TRBV15,TRBD1,-
TGTGCCAGCAGCCAGCGCCCCACCGGGGAGCTGTTTTTT,CASSQRPTGELFF,TRBJ2-2,TRBV11-3,-,-
TGCAGCGTTACCGGGACATCCCTAATGGGGGCCTACGAGCAGTACTTC,CSVTGTSLMGAYEQYF,TRBJ2-7,TRBV29-1,-,-
TGCGCCAGCAGCTTGGAAGCGGTGAACACCGGGGAGCTGTTTTTT,CASSLEAVNTGELFF,TRBJ2-2,TRBV5-1,-,-
TGTGCCAGCAGTTTCCGGAGTAGAACCTACGAGCAGTACTTC,CASSFRSRTYEQYF,TRBJ2-7,TRBV28,-,-
TGTGCCAGCAGCTTACGCCTAGCGGGGTCTAGCACAGATACGCAGTATTTT,CASSLRLAGSSTDTQYF,TRBJ2-3,TRBV9,TRBD2,-
TGTGCCAGAAGAGCCGGGTTCCCTAGCACAGATACGCAGTATTTT,CARRAGFPSTDTQYF,TRBJ2-3,TRBV28,-,-
TGTGCCAGCAGCCAACAGGAGTCCTATGGCTACACCTTC,CASSQQESYGYTF,TRBJ1-2,TRBV6-6,-,-
TGTGCCAGTAGTCGGCGTACCTCTAGCGGGAGCTCCTACAATGAGCAGTTCTTC,CASSRRTSSGSSYNEQFF,TRBJ2-1,TRBV19,TRBD2,-
TGTGCCAGCAGATCCGGACTGAAGTACGAGCAGTACTTC,CASRSGLKYEQYF,TRBJ2-7,TRBV12-3/TRBV12-4,-,-
TGTGCCAGCAGCTTAAGATCGACCACTAGCGATCGATACTACGAGCAGTACTTC,CASSLRSTTSDRYYEQYF,TRBJ2-7,TRBV7-6,TRBD2,-
TGCGCCAGCAGCTCCCCACAGGGGGCTAGCGGGGAGCTGTTTTTT,CASSSPQGASGELFF,TRBJ2-2,TRBV5-1,TRBD1,-
TGCGCCAGCAGCCCGGGGGGACAGGGGGCGACTAATGAAAAACTGTTTTTT,CASSPGGQGATNEKLFF,TRBJ1-4,TRBV5-1,TRBD1,-
TGTGCCAGCAGTTACACTAGAGAGGATACGCAGTATTTT,CASSYTREDTQYF,TRBJ2-3,TRBV6-5,-,-
TGTGCCAGCAGTGACGAGGGGGGGTTTGGCACAGATACGCAGTATTTT,CASSDEGGFGTDTQYF,TRBJ2-3,TRBV2,-,-
TGTGCCAGCAGCCTGGGGGGGTACCAAGAGACCCAGTACTTC,CASSLGGYQETQYF,TRBJ2-5,TRBV7-3,TRBD2,-
TGTGCCAGCAGCTTGGCCGGGACAGGGCGGAACGGGGAGCTGTTTTTT,CASSLAGTGRNGELFF,TRBJ2-2,TRBV5-4,TRBD1,-
TGCGCCAGCAGCCCCACGGGACAGGGCGGATACGAGCAGTACTTC,CASSPTGQGGYEQYF,TRBJ2-7,TRBV4-1,TRBD1,many
TGTGCCAGCAAGAGGGACAGGGGAGTTAGCGGGGATCTATACAATGAGCAGTTCTTC,CASKRDRGVSGDLYNEQFF,TRBJ2-1,TRBV27,TRBD1,-
TGTGCCACCAGCAGAGGGGGACTAGCGGGAGGCTCCGGGGAGCTGTTTTTT,CATSRGGLAGGSGELFF,TRBJ2-2,TRBV15,TRBD2,few
TGCAGCGTTGACGGCCCCGCGGGGAATGAGCAGTTCTTC,CSVDGPAGNEQFF,TRBJ2-1,TRBV29-1,-,-
TGCGCCAGCAGCCCCGGACTAGCGGGAGTGGAGGAGACCCAGTACTTC,CASSPGLAGVEETQYF,TRBJ2-5,TRBV5-1,TRBD2,-
TGTGCCAGCATCGGTGACAGGGGAAACTATGGCTACACCTTC,CASIGDRGNYGYTF,TRBJ1-2,TRBV11-2,TRBD1,-
TGTGCCACCAAGGGGCTGGGGGGTGGCTATGGCTACACCTTC,CATKGLGGGYGYTF,TRBJ1-2,TRBV10-3,-,-
TGTGCCAGCAGCTTAGTGGGCGGGGGCCCCACAGATACGCAGTATTTT,CASSLVGGGPTDTQYF,TRBJ2-3,TRBV11-2,-,few